The TCR beta chain described here comes from a study of T cell changes during pregnancy in multiple sclerosis. Clones were read by immunoSEQ multiplex PCR, and TCRdb kept only the in-frame ones, dropping some. The profile covers around 60,000 clones, with roughly nine tenths appearing a single time and 0.4% to 0.5% taken by the ten largest. Trimming removed 1 base at V and 1 base at J, with 9 bases between. CDR3 length: 15 amino acids. The germline gives CDR1 LGHNA, CDR2 YNFKEQ. This sample comprised CD4+ T cells from peripheral blood mononuclear cells, obtained after pregnancy. The chain recombines TRBV4-2 with TRBJ2-3, with D unresolved. The TCR originated in a female donor in good health, enrolled as a control in a pregnancy study. Here the CDR3 reads CASSQVQKGTDTQYF. The CDR3 coding sequence is TGTGCCAGCAGCCAAGTTCAGAAAGGCACAGATACGCAGTATTTT.